What follows are 21 T cell receptor beta chains derived from one specimen sequenced in a study of molecular identifiers for immune sequencing clone quantification. MiXCR was run by TCRdb on the PCR reads, yielding one entry per CDR3 protein. The sample lists 600,000 to 650,000 distinct CDR3 sequences; approximately 20% were seen once. The sequencing sample was made of naive CD8+ T cells from blood, with Jurkat cell RNA spiked in. Sample subset: FACS-sorted CD8+CD4-CCR7+CD45RA+ naive T cells. The receptor source for this set is a human donor in good health. Some libraries in this study had Jurkat cell RNA spiked in.

This clonotype was seen only a few times. A much larger clone sits a single nucleotide away, making a read error possible. J is TRBJ2-1 and V is TRBV4-3; D is unclear. The CDR3 extends over 18 amino acids. V shed 4 bases and J shed 2 bases, with 21 bases lying between them. CDR1 is LGHNA, CDR2 YSLEER, per germline. This CDR3 is CASSPEEELEKPYNEQFF. The CDR3 nucleotides read TGCGCCAGCAGCCCCGAAGAGGAACTCGAAAAACCCTACAATGAGCAGTTCTTC.

A remark on this clonotype: This is likely an artifact of a read error, given a far larger clone one base away. The chain employs TRBV7-6 and TRBJ2-5; D remains ambiguous. Germline CDR1 reads SGHVS; CDR2 reads FNYEAQ. The length of the CDR3 is 12 residues. Here the CDR3 DNA reads TGTGCCAGCAGCTTAGCAGAAGAGACCCAGCACTTC. Translating it yields CASSLAEETQHF. The full variable domain, with the rest looked up from reference TRBV7-6 and TRBJ2-5, is GAGVSQSPRYKVTKRGQDVALRCDPISGHVSLYWYRQALGQGPEFLTYFNYEAQQDKSGLPNDRFSAERPEGSISTLTIQRTEQRDSAMYRCASSLAEETQHFGPGTRLLVL.

In regard to this clonotype: A junction boundary mismatches the germline segment, possibly from a read error. This chain connects TRBV15 to TRBJ2-7; D uncertain. There are 14 residues in the CDR3. Germline CDR1 reads LNHNV; CDR2 reads YYDKDF (reference sequence). The CDR3 region is CATSRGAETYGQYF. For the CDR3, the DNA is TGTGCCACCAGCAGAGGAGCAGAGACCTACGGGCAGTACTTC.

The rearrangement joins TRBV6-5 to TRBJ2-7; maybe TRBD2 (6 bases). The germline V gene has CDR1 MNHEY and CDR2 SVGAGI. With 0 bases removed from V and 5 bases from J, the gap between germline ends came to 17 bases. This CDR3 comprises 16 residues. The CDR3 region has the DNA TGTGCCAGCAGTTACTCTCTCGGAGGGGCAATGGACGAGCAGTACTTC. Protein product: CASSYSLGGAMDEQYF.

In its sample, this clonotype was seen many times. V gene TRBV27 combines with J gene TRBJ1-5, with D unclear. The CDR3 totals 9 residues. The V end was cut by 8 bases, the J end by 10 bases, with 6 bases between. The germline gives CDR1 MNHEY, CDR2 SMNVEV (reference sequence). The chain's CDR3 is CASGRPQHF. Here the CDR3 DNA reads TGTGCCAGCGGGAGACCCCAGCATTTT.

A note on this clonotype: A read error may be the cause here, since a much bigger clone is one base away. The chain uses TRBV28 and TRBJ2-7; 7 bases agree with TRBD2. This CDR3 has 14 amino acids. Germline CDR1 reads MDHEN; CDR2 reads SYDVKM. The ends lost 6 bases at V and 6 bases at J; junction bases unmatched: 11. The CDR3 reads CASSYPGGTSEQYF. The CDR3 nucleotides are TGTGCCAGCAGCTACCCGGGGGGTACTAGCGAGCAGTACTTC.

This clonotype was recorded a few times. A much bigger clone sits one base away, suggesting this may be a read error. This chain joins TRBV7-9 and TRBJ1-4, with TRBD1 matching 9 bases. Germline assignment: CDR1 SEHNR and CDR2 FQNEAQ (reference sequence). There are 15 residues in the CDR3. The CDR3 DNA is TGTGCCAGCAGCGCCTCCGGGACAGGGAATGAAAAACTGGTTTTT. Its protein product is CASSASGTGNEKLVF.

The chain has TRBV12-3 or TRBV12-4 and TRBJ2-3, with D tentatively TRBD2 (5 bases). V lost 6 bases and J 5 bases, leaving 18 bases between the germline ends. This CDR3 comprises 15 residues. The CDR3 DNA is TGTGCCAGCAGCTATCCGGCACTTCGGGGAGATACGCAGTATTTT. It specifies CASSYPALRGDTQYF.

The genes are TRBV11-1 and TRBJ1-1; 11 bases are shared with TRBD1. This CDR3 region has 17 residues. CDR1 SGHAT and CDR2 FQDESV come from the germline V gene (reference sequence). Trimming took 5 bases from V and 3 from J; bases not matched to a gene: 11. CDR3 loop: CASSSPGQGVLDTEAFF. DNA of the CDR3: TGTGCCAGCAGCAGTCCGGGACAGGGGGTTTTGGACACTGAAGCTTTCTTT. Drawing the rest from reference TRBV11-1 and TRBJ1-1, the complete variable domain is EAEVAQSPRYKITEKSQAVAFWCDPISGHATLYWYRQILGQGPELLVQFQDESVVDDSQLPKDRFSAERLKGVDSTLKIQPAELGDSAMYLCASSSPGQGVLDTEAFFGQGTRLTVV.

The chain uses TRBV6-4 and TRBJ2-7, with D possibly being TRBD1 or TRBD2 (6 bases each). Germline loops: CDR1 MRHNA, CDR2 SNTAGT. The CDR3 loop spans 14 amino acids. Trimming cost V 4 bases and J 3 bases, with 13 bases left between them. The CDR3: CASSARGPSYEQYF. CDR3 nucleotides: TGTGCCAGCAGTGCACGGGGGCCTAGCTACGAGCAGTACTTC.

This clonotype occurred many times. CDR3 amino acids: CAISDVAGSTDTQYF. The CDR3 DNA follows: TGTGCCATCAGTGATGTAGCGGGGAGCACAGATACGCAGTATTTT. V and J are TRBV10-3 and TRBJ2-3, with TRBD2 matching 8 bases. Germline CDR1 is ENHRY and CDR2 is SYGVKD. The CDR3 sequence is 15 residues long. V was pared by 3 bases and J by 0 bases, with 2 bases of the junction left unmatched.

A few counts support this clonotype. The gene calls are TRBV7-2 and TRBJ2-7; no firm D call. The V gene lost 5 bases and the J gene lost 2 bases, with 13 bases spanning the gap. This CDR3 is 14 amino acids long. Germline assignment: CDR1 SGHTA and CDR2 FQGNSA. The CDR3 protein is CASSPPHLTYEQYF. As DNA, the CDR3 is TGTGCCAGCAGCCCCCCACACCTAACCTACGAGCAGTACTTC.

This clonotype was seen a single time. The chain has TRBV12-3 or TRBV12-4 and TRBJ2-1, with TRBD2 matching 8 bases. There are 17 residues in the CDR3. V was pared by 2 bases and J by 0 bases, with 6 bases of the junction left unmatched. The CDR3 loop is CASSLKLAGSSYNEQFF. The CDR3, as DNA: TGTGCCAGCAGTTTAAAGCTAGCGGGTAGCTCCTACAATGAGCAGTTCTTC.

This clonotype has a count of ten or more. V and J are TRBV15 and TRBJ2-3; D unclear. Germline V gene data show CDR1 as LNHNV and CDR2 as YYDKDF (reference sequence). The CDR3 loop spans 14 amino acids. V was trimmed by 8 bases and J by 2 bases, leaving 14 bases between them. CDR3 region: CATSWPQATDTQYF. CDR3 nucleotide sequence: TGTGCCACCTCCTGGCCCCAGGCCACAGATACGCAGTATTTT.

This clonotype was counted ten times or more. This chain joins TRBV9 and TRBJ2-5; TRBD2 matches 7 bases. The trim removed 4 bases at V and 0 bases at J, leaving 3 bases unmatched. This CDR3 comprises 14 residues. In germline, CDR1 is SGDLS, CDR2 YYNGEE. CDR3 sequence (DNA): TGTGCCAGCAGCCCGGGGGGTTACCAAGAGACCCAGTACTTC. Protein sequence: CASSPGGYQETQYF.

This chain uses TRBV4-3 with TRBJ2-2; D possibly matches TRBD1 or TRBD2 (6 bases each). Between the trimmed V and J ends, which lost 0 bases and 7 bases, there was a span of 12 bases. The CDR3 covers 15 residues. The germline gives CDR1 LGHNA, CDR2 YSLEER. CDR3 nucleotides: TGCGCCAGCAGCCAAGAAGGGGGGTTTGGCGGGGAGCTGTTTTTT. As protein: CASSQEGGFGGELFF.

The chain employs TRBV29-1 and TRBJ2-7; 10 bases line up with TRBD2. The CDR3 has 13 residues. The junction had 2 bases not matched to a gene; V was cut back by 4 bases and J by 2 bases. Germline-derived CDR1 and CDR2 are SQVTM and ANQGSEA. CDR3 amino acids: CSVGTSGTYEQYF. CDR3 nucleotides: TGCAGCGTTGGGACTAGCGGCACCTACGAGCAGTACTTC.

This clonotype was found many times. The chain employs TRBV29-1 and TRBJ2-2, with TRBD2 identical over 8 bases. The germline gives CDR1 SQVTM, CDR2 ANQGSEA. Trimming at V came to 5 bases and at J to 1 base, leaving 9 bases not matched to a gene. There are 16 residues in the CDR3. The DNA of the CDR3 is TGCAGCGTTCATACCGAAGCGGGAGAGAACACCGGGGAGCTGTTTTTT. Encoded protein: CSVHTEAGENTGELFF.

This clonotype was picked up a small number of times. The chain carries TRBV9 and TRBJ2-7, with D perhaps matching TRBD1 (5 bases). Per germline, CDR1 SGDLS and CDR2 YYNGEE. This CDR3 has 14 residues. The V gene lost 0 bases and the J gene lost 2 bases, with 9 bases spanning the gap. This CDR3 is CASSVDRYPYEQYF. In DNA, the CDR3 is TGTGCCAGCAGCGTAGACAGGTACCCCTACGAGCAGTACTTC.

Ten or more counts support this clonotype. V and J are TRBV4-1 and TRBJ1-1; maybe TRBD1 (6 bases). Germline CDR1 and CDR2: MGHRA and YSYEKL. This CDR3 has 13 amino acids. Trimming cost V 4 bases and J 5 bases, with 11 bases left between them. The CDR3, as DNA: TGCGCCAGCAGCCTAACAGGGAAAACTGAAGCTTTCTTT. Translated: CASSLTGKTEAFF.

Note on this clonotype: This may stem from a read error, because a much larger clone lies one nucleotide away. V is TRBV27 and J is TRBJ1-1; D ambiguous. The length of the CDR3 is 17 residues. Germline V gene sequence: CDR1 MNHEY, CDR2 SMNVEV (reference sequence). The CDR3 coding sequence is TGTGCCAGCGGTTTAATGGCACCGAGTAGCCCGGGGACTGAAGCTTTCTTT. It translates to CASGLMAPSSPGTEAFF.